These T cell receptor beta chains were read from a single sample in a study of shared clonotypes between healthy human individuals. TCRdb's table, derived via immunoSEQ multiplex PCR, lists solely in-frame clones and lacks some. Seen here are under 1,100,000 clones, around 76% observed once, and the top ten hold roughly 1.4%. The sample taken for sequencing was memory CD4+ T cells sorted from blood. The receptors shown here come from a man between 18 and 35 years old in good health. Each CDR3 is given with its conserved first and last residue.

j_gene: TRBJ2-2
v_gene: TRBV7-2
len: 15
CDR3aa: CASSLTGGNTGELFF

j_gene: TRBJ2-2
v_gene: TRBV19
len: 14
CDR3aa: CASSTLSGAGELFF

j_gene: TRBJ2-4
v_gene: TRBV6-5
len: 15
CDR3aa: CASSGSGSFSNIQYF

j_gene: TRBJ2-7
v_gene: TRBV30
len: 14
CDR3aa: CAWTPDRAGYEQYF

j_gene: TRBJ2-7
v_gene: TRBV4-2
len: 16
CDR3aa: CASSQDRASGGYEQYF

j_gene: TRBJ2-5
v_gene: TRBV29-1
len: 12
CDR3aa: CSGTGSLETQYF

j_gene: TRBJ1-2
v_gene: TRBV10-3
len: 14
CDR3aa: CAIGYGTGDHGYTF

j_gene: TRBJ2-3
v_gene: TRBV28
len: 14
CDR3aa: CASSQKHSTDTQYF

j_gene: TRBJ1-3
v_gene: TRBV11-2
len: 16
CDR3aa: CASSLRDRGSGNTIYF

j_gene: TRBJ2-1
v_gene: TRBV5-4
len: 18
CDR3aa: CASSLYGGPMSSYNEQFF

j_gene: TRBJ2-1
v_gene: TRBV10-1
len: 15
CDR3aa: CASSEDPQGYNEQFF

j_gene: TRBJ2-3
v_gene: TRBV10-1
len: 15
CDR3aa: CASSLPGLATDTQYF

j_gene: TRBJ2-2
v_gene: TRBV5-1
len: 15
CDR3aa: CASSAVQLNTGELFF

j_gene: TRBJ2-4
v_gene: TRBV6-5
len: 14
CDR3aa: CASSYTGGENIQYF

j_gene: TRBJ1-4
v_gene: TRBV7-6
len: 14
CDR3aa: CASSLGSWNEKLFF

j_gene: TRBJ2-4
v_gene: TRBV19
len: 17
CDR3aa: CASSGGLAGSGGNIQYF

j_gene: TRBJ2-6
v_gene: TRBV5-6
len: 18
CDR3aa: CASGTPGQGFSGANVLTF

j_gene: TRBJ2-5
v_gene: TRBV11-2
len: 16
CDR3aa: CASSPTSGTAQETQYF

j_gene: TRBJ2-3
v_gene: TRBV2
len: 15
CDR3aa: CANSKEGQGEDTQYF

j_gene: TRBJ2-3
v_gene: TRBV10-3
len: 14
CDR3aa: CATVESGGTDTQYF

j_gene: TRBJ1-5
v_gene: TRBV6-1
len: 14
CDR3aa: CASSPGTGDFPQHF

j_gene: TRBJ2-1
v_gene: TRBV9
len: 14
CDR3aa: CASSVVPGNNEQFF

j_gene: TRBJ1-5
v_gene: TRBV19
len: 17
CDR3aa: CASSQGRGTGANQPQHF

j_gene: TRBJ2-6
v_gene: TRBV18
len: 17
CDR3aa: CASSQDTGNSGANVLTF